These 14 T cell receptor beta chains came from one sample sequenced in a study of cytomegalovirus exposure and HLA in healthy donors. The PCR used 60 Vbeta and 13 Jbeta primers. TCRdb keeps only in-frame clones here, not all; method: immunoSEQ multiplex PCR. This table holds 80,000 to 95,000 clones, 86% found once. The sequenced sample was PBMCs. The receptors here all came from a man younger than 45 in good health and CMV-seropositive.

The rearrangement joins TRBV7-9 to TRBJ2-5; a possible D gene is TRBD2 (6 bases). Trimming pared 8 bases from V and 1 base from J, leaving 11 bases between. CDR1 and CDR2 from the germline V gene are SEHNR and FQNEAQ (reference sequence). This CDR3 region has 13 residues. The CDR3 is CASHERAQETQYF. In DNA, the CDR3 is TGTGCCAGCCATGAGCGGGCCCAAGAGACCCAGTACTTC.

The chain employs TRBV4-2 and TRBJ2-1; D remains ambiguous. Between the trimmed V and J ends, which lost 0 bases and 4 bases, there was a span of 10 bases. CDR3 size: 15 residues. The V gene's germline CDR1 is LGHNA and CDR2 YNFKEQ. CDR3 DNA: TGTGCCAGCAGCCAAGACGAGCGTAATTACAATGAGCAGTTCTTC. Amino acid sequence: CASSQDERNYNEQFF.

This chain connects TRBV6-5 to TRBJ1-1; D unresolved. V was pared by 4 bases and J by 1 base, with 13 bases between. Germline V lookup: CDR1 MNHEY, CDR2 SVGAGI. There are 15 residues in the CDR3. CDR3 region: CASSSLAVGNTEAFF. Here the CDR3 DNA reads TGTGCCAGCAGTTCCCTTGCAGTTGGGAACACTGAAGCTTTCTTT.

This chain uses TRBV6-1 with TRBJ2-7; perhaps TRBD1 as D (6 bases). In germline, CDR1 is MNHNS, CDR2 SASEGT. The CDR3 sequence is 19 residues long. V gave up 2 bases and J gave up 2 bases, with 25 bases separating them. CDR3 sequence (DNA): TGTGCCAGCAGTGAAAGGGGACAAGGATCGGAGAGTCGACCCTACGAGCAGTACTTC. It yields the protein CASSERGQGSESRPYEQYF.

The chain is built from TRBV19 and TRBJ2-1; the match to TRBD2 covers 8 bases. Germline CDR1 and CDR2: LNHDA and SQIVND (reference sequence). The V gene end was trimmed by 3 bases and the J gene end by 0 bases; junction bases not matched to a gene: 13. This CDR3 spans 19 amino acids. Here the CDR3 reads CASSMELIGGGPSYNEQFF. CDR3 nucleotides: TGTGCCAGTAGTATGGAACTCATTGGCGGGGGGCCCTCCTACAATGAGCAGTTCTTC. Looking up the rest from reference TRBV19 and TRBJ2-1 gives the full variable domain: DGGITQSPKYLFRKEGQNVTLSCEQNLNHDAMYWYRQDPGQGLRLIYYSQIVNDFQKGDIAEGYSVSREKKESFPLTVTSAQKNPTAFYLCASSMELIGGGPSYNEQFFGPGTRLTVL.

This chain joins TRBV16 and TRBJ2-7; D is unresolved. Germline V CDR1 and CDR2: KGHSY, FQNENV. The CDR3 totals 13 residues. Trimming took 4 bases from V and 3 from J, leaving 10 bases between them. CDR3 loop: CASSPTPHYEQYF. CDR3 nucleotides: TGTGCCAGCAGCCCTACCCCCCACTACGAGCAGTACTTC.

This clone was observed a single time. V usage is TRBV7-9 and J usage is TRBJ1-2; 7 nucleotides align to TRBD1. Germline CDR1 is SEHNR and CDR2 is FQNEAQ (reference sequence). V lost 1 base to trimming and J lost 3 bases; unmatched junction nucleotides: 2. This CDR3 has 14 residues. DNA for the CDR3: TGTGCCAGCAGCTTAGTAGGGGGCGACTATGGCTACACCTTC. As protein: CASSLVGGDYGYTF.

This chain uses TRBV5-4 with TRBJ2-2, with D maybe TRBD2 (7 bases). Trimming removed 4 bases from V and 4 bases from J, with 11 bases in between. From germline, CDR1 is SGHNT and CDR2 YYREEE (reference sequence). The CDR3 loop spans 14 amino acids. CDR3 sequence (DNA): TGTGCCAGCAGCGTCGGGGGGCCCACCGGGGAGCTGTTTTTT. Translating gives CASSVGGPTGELFF.

The chain is built from TRBV4-1 and TRBJ2-7; 8 nucleotides agree with TRBD2. Germline lookup yields CDR1 MGHRA and CDR2 YSYEKL. The CDR3 consists of 17 residues. Trimming cost V 1 base and J 0 bases; bases outside gene matches: 8. The chain's CDR3 is CASSQVSGRGSSYEQYF. The CDR3 DNA follows: TGCGCCAGCAGCCAAGTGTCCGGGAGGGGAAGCTCCTACGAGCAGTACTTC.

This chain joins TRBV5-4 and TRBJ2-7, with TRBD1 matching over 7 bases. The V gene end was trimmed by 4 bases and the J gene end by 3 bases; junction bases not matched to a gene: 7. The CDR3 totals 14 residues. Germline V gene data show CDR1 as SGHNT and CDR2 as YYREEE (reference sequence). The CDR3: CASSPGQESYEQYF. The CDR3 region has the DNA TGTGCCAGCAGCCCCGGACAGGAAAGCTACGAGCAGTACTTC.

This clone occurred a few times. The V gene is TRBV4-1, the J gene TRBJ2-1, with TRBD1 identical over 9 bases. The V gene end was trimmed by 2 bases and the J gene end by 8 bases; junction bases not matched to a gene: 13. Looked up from germline, CDR1 is MGHRA and CDR2 is YSYEKL. The CDR3 runs 17 residues. The CDR3 DNA reads TGCGCCAGCAGCCAACTCCTCCGGGACAGGGATAGGGATGAGCAGTTCTTC. This sequence encodes CASSQLLRDRDRDEQFF.

J is TRBJ2-7 and V is TRBV6-1; D is possibly TRBD2 (5 bases). This CDR3 is 16 amino acids long. V was clipped by 4 bases and J by 3 bases, with 19 bases between them. Germline V gene sequence: CDR1 MNHNS, CDR2 SASEGT. The DNA for the CDR3 is TGTGCCAGCAGTGTATCTCCTCCGGATGGAGGCTACGAGCAGTACTTC. This sequence encodes CASSVSPPDGGYEQYF.

About this clone: This sample also contains other DNA sequences that code for the same CDR3. This sequence joins TRBV12-2 and TRBJ2-7; the listed D gene, TRBD1, was not tested against the DNA. TRBV12-2 is recorded as a pseudogene. This CDR3 spans 14 amino acids. The CDR3 region is CASRLCGAPYEQYF. The CDR3 nucleotides are TGTGCAAGTCGCTTATGTGGGGCCCCCTACGAGCAGTACTTC.

The chain has TRBV9 and TRBJ1-1; no reliable D call. The germline V and J ends were trimmed by 1 base and 5 bases, with 9 bases remaining between them. This CDR3 comprises 13 residues. Germline V gene lookup returns CDR1 SGDLS and CDR2 YYNGEE. The CDR3 sequence: CASSVTTGTEAFF. The CDR3 DNA reads TGTGCCAGCAGCGTAACTACCGGGACTGAAGCTTTCTTT.